The rows below give T cell receptor beta chains drawn from one sample of a study of Graves' ophthalmopathy and Graves' hyperthyroidism. Each CDR3 protein is one row after TCRdb ran MiXCR on the multiplex PCR reads. The table records more than 1,000,000 distinct CDR3 sequences, less than 45% of them present only once. Sequencing was done on a sample of peripheral blood or thyroid tissue (not recorded which). Every receptor here comes from an adult man with Graves' hyperthyroidism. CDR3s include the opening cysteine and the closing phenylalanine or tryptophan. A D gene is named only where the DNA matches it firmly. The size field is filled for only some rows; it gives once, few, many or a size class.

j_call v_call d_call clone_size cdr3_nt cdr3_aa
TRBJ1-2 TRBV20-1 NA NA TGCAGTGCTAGCTTAAGGGGTGGCTACACCTTC CSASLRGGYTF
TRBJ2-2 TRBV7-2 NA few TGTGCCAGCAGCCCCTGGGGTCCCGGGGAGCTGTTTTTT CASSPWGPGELFF
TRBJ2-7 TRBV7-8 TRBD1 many TGTGCCAGCAGCTTTACCCCGACGACAGGGGCCGGAGGCTCCTACGAGCAGTACTTC CASSFTPTTGAGGSYEQYF
TRBJ2-6 TRBV7-9 NA many TGTGCCAGCAGGACTGGGGCCAACGTCCTGACTTTC CASRTGANVLTF
TRBJ1-1 TRBV2 TRBD1 NA TGCGCCAGCAGCCCGGGACAGGGGGGTGAAGGTACTGAAGCTTTCTTT CASSPGQGGEGTEAFF
TRBJ2-7 TRBV25-1 NA NA TGTGCCAGCAGCCTCAGCGTTTTGGGCAACTACGAGCAGTACTTC CASSLSVLGNYEQYF
TRBJ2-2 TRBV29-1 NA many TGCAGCGTCCGGACGAACACCGGGGAGCTGTTTTTT CSVRTNTGELFF
TRBJ1-6 TRBV7-2 NA NA TGTGCCAGCAGCCGCAAAGGGGGAAAGGATAATTCACCCCTCCACTTT CASSRKGGKDNSPLHF
TRBJ1-6 TRBV12-3/TRBV12-4 NA many TGTGCCAGCAGTTTTAGGACAGATTTTAATTCACCCCTCCACTTT CASSFRTDFNSPLHF
TRBJ2-7 TRBV6-5 NA once TGTGCCAGCAGTGGCCCCGACTACGGGACGCGCGCTTGGGAGCAGTACTTC CASSGPDYGTRAWEQYF
TRBJ2-2 TRBV2 TRBD1 many TGTGCCAGCAGGGACAGGGGGCTCACCGGGGAGCTGTTTTTT CASRDRGLTGELFF
TRBJ2-5 TRBV7-2 TRBD1 few TGTGCCAGCAGATCTCCCAGGGACAGGCGAAGCCAAGAGACCCAGTACTTC CASRSPRDRRSQETQYF
TRBJ2-7 TRBV5-8 TRBD1 few TGTGCCAGCAGCCAAGTTGGGACAGGGGGCTACGAGCAGTACTTC CASSQVGTGGYEQYF
TRBJ2-7 TRBV10-3 NA NA TGTGCCAGCAGTCCGGGCCCCACCAAGCTGAATTACGAGCAGTACTTC CASSPGPTKLNYEQYF
TRBJ2-5 TRBV5-5 TRBD2 NA TGTGCCAGCACCAAAAGACTAGCGGTACAAGAGACCCAGTACTTC CASTKRLAVQETQYF
TRBJ2-3 TRBV9 NA NA TGTGCCAGCAGCTTAAAGTCCACAGATACGCAGTATTTT CASSLKSTDTQYF
TRBJ2-7 TRBV30 NA few TGTGCCTGGAGTGGAGGGGACCGATATCTAAGCTACGAGCAGTACTTC CAWSGGDRYLSYEQYF
TRBJ2-6 TRBV7-9 NA many TGTGCCAGCAGCCCACAGGGTTTGGGACGACGCTCTGGGGCCAACGTCCTGACTTTC CASSPQGLGRRSGANVLTF
TRBJ1-2 TRBV10-2 TRBD1 NA TGTGCCACCCCACAGGGGGCCCGGTATGGCTACACCTTC CATPQGARYGYTF
TRBJ2-5 TRBV20-1 TRBD2 NA TGCAGTGCTAGACTAGCGGGGGGGCCATTGGGAGAGACCCAGTACTTC CSARLAGGPLGETQYF
TRBJ2-7 TRBV12-3/TRBV12-4 TRBD2 many TGTGCCAGCAGCCCAGCCGGGACTAGGGGACGGGAGCAGTACTTC CASSPAGTRGREQYF
TRBJ1-5 TRBV11-2 NA few TGTGCCAGCAGCTCCAGGTCGTTTCAGCCCCAGCATTTT CASSSRSFQPQHF
TRBJ2-7 TRBV24-1 NA NA TGTGCCACCAGTGATTTCGACCCCGGGGTTCTTATGTACGAGCAGTACTTC CATSDFDPGVLMYEQYF
TRBJ2-2 TRBV10-3 NA many TGTGCCATCAGTGATTTACCAGGGAACACCGGGGAGCTGTTTTTT CAISDLPGNTGELFF